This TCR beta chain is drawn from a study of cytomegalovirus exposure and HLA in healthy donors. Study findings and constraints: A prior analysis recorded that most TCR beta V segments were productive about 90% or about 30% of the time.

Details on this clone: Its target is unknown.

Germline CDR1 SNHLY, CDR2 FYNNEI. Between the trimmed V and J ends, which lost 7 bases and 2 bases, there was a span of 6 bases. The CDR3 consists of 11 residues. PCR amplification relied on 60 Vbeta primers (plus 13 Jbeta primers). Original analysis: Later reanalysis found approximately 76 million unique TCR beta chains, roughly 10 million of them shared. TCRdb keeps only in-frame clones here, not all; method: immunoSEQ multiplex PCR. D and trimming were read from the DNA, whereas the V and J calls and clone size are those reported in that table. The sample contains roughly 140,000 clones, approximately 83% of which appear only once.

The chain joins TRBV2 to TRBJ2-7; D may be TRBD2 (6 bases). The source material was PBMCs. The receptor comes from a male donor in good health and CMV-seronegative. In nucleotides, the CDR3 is TGTGCCAGCACGGGGGCCTACGAGCAGTACTTC. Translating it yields CASTGAYEQYF.